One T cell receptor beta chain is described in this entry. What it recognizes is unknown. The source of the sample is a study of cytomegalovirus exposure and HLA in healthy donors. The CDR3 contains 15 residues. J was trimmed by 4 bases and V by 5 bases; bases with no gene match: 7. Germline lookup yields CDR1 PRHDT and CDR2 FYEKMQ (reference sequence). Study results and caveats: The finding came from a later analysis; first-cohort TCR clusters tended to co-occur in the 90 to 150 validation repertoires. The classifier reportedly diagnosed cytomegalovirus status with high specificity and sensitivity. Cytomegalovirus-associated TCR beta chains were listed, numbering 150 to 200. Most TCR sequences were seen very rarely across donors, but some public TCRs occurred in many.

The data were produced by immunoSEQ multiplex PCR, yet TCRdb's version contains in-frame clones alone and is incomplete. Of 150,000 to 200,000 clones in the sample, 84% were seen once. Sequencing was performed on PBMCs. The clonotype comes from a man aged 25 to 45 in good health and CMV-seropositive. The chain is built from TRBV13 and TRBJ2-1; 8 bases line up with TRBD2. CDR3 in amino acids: CASSPGTSLYNEQFF. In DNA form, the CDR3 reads TGTGCCAGCAGCCCCGGGACTAGTTTGTACAATGAGCAGTTCTTC.